This entry lists 2 T cell receptor beta chains sequenced from one sample in a study of blood T cell repertoires in COVID-19. Produced via immunoSEQ multiplex PCR; TCRdb's table is partial and in-frame only. The table shows roughly 220,000 clones, with 88% occurring only once. The sample taken for sequencing was PBMCs or T cells enriched from blood (not recorded which). The source of these receptors is a woman in her 50s with acute COVID-19.

The V call is TRBV7-2, the J call TRBJ1-1; the D is unclear. In germline, CDR1 is SGHTA, CDR2 FQGNSA. Trimming pared 6 bases from V and 1 base from J, leaving 12 bases between. The CDR3 is 14 amino acids. The CDR3 sequence: CASSGRASNTEAFF. The CDR3 coding sequence is TGTGCCAGCAGTGGGAGGGCATCGAACACTGAAGCTTTCTTT.

The chain links TRBV4-2 to TRBJ2-1; TRBD2 agrees at 8 bases. CDR1 is LGHNA and CDR2 is YNFKEQ in the germline V gene. V lost 0 bases and J lost 2; bases outside the gene matches: 6. The CDR3 extends over 17 amino acids. The DNA for the CDR3 is TGTGCCAGCAGCCAAGATTCGGGACTAGGAACCTACAATGAGCAGTTCTTC. Translating gives CASSQDSGLGTYNEQFF.